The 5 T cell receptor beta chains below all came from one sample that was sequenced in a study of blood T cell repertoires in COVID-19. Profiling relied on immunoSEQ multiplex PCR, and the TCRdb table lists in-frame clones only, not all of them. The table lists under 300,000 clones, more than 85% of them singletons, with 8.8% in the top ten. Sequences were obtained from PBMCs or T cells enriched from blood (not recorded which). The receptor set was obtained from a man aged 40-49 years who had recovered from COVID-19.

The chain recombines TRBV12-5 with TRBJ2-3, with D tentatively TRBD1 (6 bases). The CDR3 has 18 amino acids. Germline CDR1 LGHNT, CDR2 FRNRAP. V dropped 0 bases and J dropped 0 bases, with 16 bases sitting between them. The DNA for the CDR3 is TGTGCTAGTGGTTTGGTCGGTTGGATAGGACAGAGCACAGATACGCAGTATTTT. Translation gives CASGLVGWIGQSTDTQYF.

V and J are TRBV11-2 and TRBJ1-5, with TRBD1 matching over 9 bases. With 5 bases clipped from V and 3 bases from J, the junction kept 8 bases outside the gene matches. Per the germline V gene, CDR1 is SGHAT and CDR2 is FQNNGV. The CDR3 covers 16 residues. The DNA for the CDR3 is TGTGCCAGCAGCCGTTTAATACAGGGGGCCAATCAGCCCCAGCATTTT. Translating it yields CASSRLIQGANQPQHF.

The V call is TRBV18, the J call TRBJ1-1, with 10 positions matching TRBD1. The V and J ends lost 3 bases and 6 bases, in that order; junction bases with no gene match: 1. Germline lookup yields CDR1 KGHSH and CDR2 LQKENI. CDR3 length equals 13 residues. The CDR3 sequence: CASSPGQGAEAFF. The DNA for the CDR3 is TGTGCCAGCTCACCTGGACAGGGGGCTGAAGCTTTCTTT.

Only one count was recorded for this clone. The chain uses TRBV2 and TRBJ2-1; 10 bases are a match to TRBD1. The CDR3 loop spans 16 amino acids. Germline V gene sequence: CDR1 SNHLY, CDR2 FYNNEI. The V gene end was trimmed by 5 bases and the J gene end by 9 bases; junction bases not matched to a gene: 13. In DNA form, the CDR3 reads TGTGCCAGCAGTTCCCCCGGGACAGGGGTGGGGGGTGAGCAGTTCTTC. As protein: CASSSPGTGVGGEQFF.

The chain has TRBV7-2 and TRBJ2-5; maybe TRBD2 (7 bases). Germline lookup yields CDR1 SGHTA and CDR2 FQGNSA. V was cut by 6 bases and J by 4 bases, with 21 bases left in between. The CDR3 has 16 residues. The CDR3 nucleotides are TGTGCCAGCAGTCCGGAAGGGGGGCGGGGGCGAGAGACCCAGTACTTC. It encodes CASSPEGGRGRETQYF.